This TCR beta chain was identified in a study of cytomegalovirus exposure and HLA in healthy donors. From germline, CDR1 is SGHDT and CDR2 YYEEEE. The CDR3 has 15 residues. V dropped 1 base and J dropped 5; count of bases not matched to a gene: 6. Vbeta (60) and Jbeta (13) primers were used in the PCR. Only in-frame clones appear in the TCRdb table, and some are missing; sequencing was by immunoSEQ multiplex PCR. This sample's table reports 120,000 to 150,000 clones. Sequencing was performed on PBMCs. The clonotype comes from a woman between 45 and 65 years old in good health and CMV-seronegative. This chain joins TRBV5-6 and TRBJ2-7; 10 nucleotides agree with TRBD2. The CDR3 here is CASSLPSGSNNEQYF. As DNA, the CDR3 is TGTGCCAGCAGCTTGCCTAGCGGGAGTAACAACGAGCAGTACTTC.